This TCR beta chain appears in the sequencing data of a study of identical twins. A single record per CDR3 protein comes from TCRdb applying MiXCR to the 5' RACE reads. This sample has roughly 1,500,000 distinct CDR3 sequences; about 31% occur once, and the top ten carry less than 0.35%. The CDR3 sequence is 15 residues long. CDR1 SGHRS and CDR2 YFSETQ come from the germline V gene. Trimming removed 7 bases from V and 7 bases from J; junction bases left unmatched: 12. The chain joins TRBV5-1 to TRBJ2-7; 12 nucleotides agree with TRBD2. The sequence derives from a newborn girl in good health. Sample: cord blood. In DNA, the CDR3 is TGCGCCAGCGAAGAGACTAGCGGGAGAAGCAATGAGCAGTACTTC. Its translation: CASEETSGRSNEQYF.